This T cell receptor beta chain originates from a study of CD8 T cells in Susac syndrome. In its sample, this clonotype was seen once. RNA totalling about 0.45 to 1 ug underwent reverse transcription with random hexamers. TCRdb called the immunoSEQ multiplex PCR reads again in MiXCR, with one record for every CDR3 protein. The sample lists about 300,000 distinct CDR3 sequences, around 89% occurring once. Sequenced material: CD8+ T cells from PBMCs. This clonotype originated in a human donor with multiple sclerosis.

CDR3 nucleotides: TGTGCTAGTGGTTTGGTCGCTAGCGGTTACAATGAGCAGTTCTTC. Amino acids: CASGLVASGYNEQFF. The genes are TRBV12-5 and TRBJ2-1; 7 bases align to TRBD2. With V trimmed by 0 bases and J by 4 bases, 3 bases remained unmatched. Germline V lookup: CDR1 LGHNT, CDR2 FRNRAP. The CDR3 has 15 residues.